This is a list of T cell receptor beta chains from one sample in a study of blood T cell repertoires in COVID-19. The method was immunoSEQ multiplex PCR; TCRdb's version includes in-frame clones alone and lacks a portion of them. The sample lists roughly 100,000 clones; 80% to 90% were seen once. The sample was peripheral blood. All receptors come from a woman in her seventies with acute or convalescent COVID-19. CDR3s include the opening cysteine and the closing phenylalanine or tryptophan. A D gene is named only where the DNA matches it firmly. Rows give clone size only sometimes, using once, few, many, or a class for an expanded clone.

j_call clone_size d_call v_call cdr3_aa cdr3_nt
TRBJ2-6 NA NA TRBV27 CASSLKSPGSILTF TGTGCCAGCAGTTTAAAGTCGCCAGGGTCTATCCTGACTTTC
TRBJ1-2 few NA TRBV2 CASSARNYGYTF TGTGCCAGCAGTGCGAGGAACTATGGCTACACCTTC
TRBJ1-3 NA NA TRBV6-2/TRBV6-3 CASSYRGSGNTIYF TGTGCCAGCAGTTACAGGGGATCTGGAAACACCATATATTTT
TRBJ2-1 NA TRBD1 TRBV12-3/TRBV12-4 CASRSDRVNEQFF TGTGCCAGCAGATCCGACAGGGTGAATGAGCAGTTCTTC
TRBJ1-1 NA NA TRBV5-1 CASSSRVTNLDTEAFF TGCGCCAGCAGTTCCAGGGTCACGAATTTGGACACTGAAGCTTTCTTT
TRBJ1-2 NA NA TRBV21-1 CASSTRGRAEGVF TGTGCCAGCAGCACCCGGGGAAGGGCCGAGGGAGTCTTC
TRBJ2-7 NA NA TRBV11-2 CASSLVGGPGYEQYF TGTGCCAGCAGCTTAGTCGGGGGGCCAGGCTACGAGCAGTACTTC
TRBJ2-2 NA TRBD1 TRBV4-1 CASSRTGGMYTGELFF TGCGCCAGCAGCCGCACAGGGGGCATGTACACCGGGGAGCTGTTTTTT
TRBJ1-2 NA TRBD1 TRBV3-1/TRBV3-2 CASRGTGDNYGYTF TGTGCCAGCAGGGGGACAGGAGATAACTATGGCTACACCTTC
TRBJ2-6 NA NA TRBV5-1 CASSLGGWGTLSGANVLTF TGCGCCAGCAGCTTGGGTGGCTGGGGCACCCTTTCTGGGGCCAACGTCCTGACTTTC
TRBJ1-1 NA NA TRBV18 CASSPDRPRYTEAFF TGTGCCAGCTCTCCGGACAGACCTCGGTACACTGAAGCTTTCTTT
TRBJ1-1 NA NA TRBV5-1 CASSWERGTEAFF TGCGCCAGCAGCTGGGAAAGGGGGACTGAAGCTTTCTTT
TRBJ1-2 NA TRBD1 TRBV10-3 CAISDWTGTLGYTF TGTGCCATCAGTGATTGGACAGGGACCTTAGGCTACACCTTC
TRBJ2-7 NA TRBD1 TRBV18 CASSRFGGTGFSYEQYF TGTGCCAGCTCACGGTTCGGCGGGACAGGCTTTTCCTACGAGCAGTACTTC
TRBJ2-2 NA TRBD1 TRBV19 CATGGVGTGELFF TGTGCCACAGGGGGCGTCGGCACCGGGGAGCTGTTTTTT
TRBJ2-3 NA NA TRBV6-6 CASSRSAGLSTDTQYF TGTGCCAGCAGCCGATCCGCAGGGTTAAGCACAGATACGCAGTATTTT
TRBJ2-2 NA TRBD2 TRBV28 CASSPLGLAGVEVGELFF TGTGCCAGCAGTCCCCTGGGACTAGCGGGAGTGGAGGTCGGGGAGCTGTTTTTT
TRBJ1-1 few TRBD1 TRBV27 CASKGQGNTEAFF TGTGCCAGCAAGGGACAGGGGAATACTGAAGCTTTCTTT
TRBJ2-7 NA TRBD1 TRBV6-5 CASNPTGGLRYEQYF TGTGCCAGCAACCCGACAGGGGGCCTTCGCTACGAGCAGTACTTC
TRBJ2-2 once NA TRBV5-1 CASRGSGLLNTGELFF TGCGCCAGCAGGGGATCGGGACTGCTCAACACCGGGGAGCTGTTTTTT
TRBJ2-5 NA NA TRBV3-1/TRBV3-2 CASSQGDLSGETQYF TGTGCCAGCAGCCAAGGAGACCTCTCGGGAGAGACCCAGTACTTC
TRBJ1-5 NA TRBD1 TRBV19 CASKRGYETGAHQPQHF TGTGCCAGTAAACGGGGCTATGAGACAGGGGCCCATCAGCCCCAGCATTTT
TRBJ1-1 NA TRBD1 TRBV11-2 CASSRPPGQGYNTEAFF TGTGCCAGCAGCCGCCCGCCGGGACAGGGTTACAACACTGAAGCTTTCTTT